The 24 T cell receptor beta chains presented below share a single source sample, sequenced in a study of cytomegalovirus exposure and HLA in healthy donors. Some clones are missing from TCRdb's copy, which holds only in-frame ones; the method was immunoSEQ multiplex PCR. The sample includes 200,000 to 250,000 clones, around 80% of them seen just once. The specimen sequenced was PBMCs. These receptors were taken from a woman aged 30 to 39 in good health and CMV-seropositive.

The chain employs TRBV7-2 and TRBJ2-1; D is ambiguous. V gave up 7 bases and J gave up 6 bases, with 13 bases separating them. CDR1 SGHTA and CDR2 FQGNSA come from the germline V gene. The CDR3 is 13 amino acids. CDR3 sequence reads: CASTTRVPNEQFF. DNA of the CDR3: TGTGCCAGCACCACCCGGGTCCCCAATGAGCAGTTCTTC.

There are a few counts of this clone. The rearrangement links TRBV28 to TRBJ1-1; TRBD1 might be the D (5 bases). The length of the CDR3 is 13 residues. V dropped 7 bases and J dropped 3 bases, with 12 bases sitting between them. CDR1 MDHEN and CDR2 SYDVKM come from the germline V gene. The CDR3 loop is CASTDTVDTEAFF. CDR3 DNA: TGTGCCAGCACGGACACGGTTGACACTGAAGCTTTCTTT.

The V call is TRBV19, the J call TRBJ2-7; the D gene is possibly TRBD2 (6 bases). Germline V gene data show CDR1 as LNHDA and CDR2 as SQIVND (reference sequence). Between the trimmed V and J ends, which lost 5 bases and 0 bases, there was a span of 11 bases. This CDR3 contains 14 residues. In DNA form, the CDR3 reads TGTGCCAGTAGTCCCGGGACTCGCTCCTACGAGCAGTACTTC. Amino acid sequence: CASSPGTRSYEQYF.

The CDR3 loop reads CASRERLMETQYF. CDR3 DNA sequence: TGCGCCAGCAGGGAGAGATTAATGGAGACCCAGTACTTC. The chain joins TRBV5-1 to TRBJ2-5; D is unresolved. V was clipped by 5 bases and J by 5 bases, with 13 bases between them. Looked up from germline, CDR1 is SGHRS and CDR2 is YFSETQ. This CDR3 is 13 amino acids long.

The gene calls are TRBV7-8 and TRBJ2-3; unclear D gene. Germline CDR1 and CDR2: SGHVS and FQNEAQ. The CDR3 consists of 15 residues. V was cut by 7 bases and J by 4 bases, with 18 bases left in between. Written as DNA, the CDR3 is TGTGCCAGCACCCTGTTGGGGTGGACGGCAGATACGCAGTATTTT. This encodes CASTLLGWTADTQYF.

The chain is built from TRBV15 and TRBJ1-1; unclear D gene. The V end lost 4 bases, the J end lost 1 base, and 13 bases lay between the germline ends. Germline-derived CDR1 and CDR2 are LNHNV and YYDKDF (reference sequence). The CDR3 is 15 amino acids. CDR3 in DNA: TGTGCCACCAGCACAGACCCAACTAGGAACACTGAAGCTTTCTTT. It specifies CATSTDPTRNTEAFF.

In regard to this clone: The sample has other DNA sequences that encode this CDR3 too. This rearrangement joins TRBV30 to TRBJ2-1; D uncertain. Germline V gives CDR1 GTSNPN, CDR2 SVGIG (reference sequence). V was clipped by 0 bases and J by 7 bases, with 4 bases between them. CDR3 size: 11 residues. CDR3 coding DNA: TGTGCCTGGAGTGTGAAGAATGAGCAGTTCTTC. It encodes CAWSVKNEQFF.

This chain uses TRBV30 with TRBJ1-2, with TRBD1 matching 11 bases. Germline loops: CDR1 GTSNPN, CDR2 SVGIG (reference sequence). This CDR3 is built from 14 residues. With 1 base clipped from V and 11 bases from J, the junction kept 9 bases outside the gene matches. The CDR3 here is CAWSGGTGGGLYTF. Here the CDR3 DNA reads TGTGCCTGGAGTGGAGGGACAGGGGGGGGTTTGTACACCTTC.

This clone was counted a few times. CDR3 coding DNA: TGCAGCGTTGGACGGGCCCCAAGGGAGCCCCAGTTCTTC. Its translation: CSVGRAPREPQFF. The V gene is TRBV29-1, the J gene TRBJ2-1; D might be TRBD2 (5 bases). Between the trimmed V and J ends, which lost 4 bases and 13 bases, there was a span of 20 bases. CDR1 and CDR2 from the germline V gene are SQVTM and ANQGSEA. The CDR3 extends over 13 amino acids.

CDR3 bases: TGTGCCAGCAGATGGATGGGACAGGCCAGGGGGCCCCAGCATTTT. Translation gives CASRWMGQARGPQHF. The chain recombines TRBV21-1 with TRBJ1-5; the D call TRBD1 from the table was never checked on the DNA. TRBV21-1 corresponds to a pseudogene. CDR3 length: 15 residues.

The CDR3 region is CASSLRLAYNEQFF. The CDR3 nucleotides are TGTGCCAGCAGCTTGAGACTAGCATACAATGAGCAGTTCTTC. V and J are TRBV5-6 and TRBJ2-1; 7 positions match TRBD2. The germline gives CDR1 SGHDT, CDR2 YYEEEE. V was clipped by 1 base and J by 4 bases; unmatched bases: 2. This CDR3 contains 14 residues.

The chain uses TRBV13 and TRBJ1-1, with D maybe TRBD1 (6 bases). This CDR3 spans 12 amino acids. The germline V gene has CDR1 PRHDT and CDR2 FYEKMQ (reference sequence). V was trimmed by 6 bases and J by 7 bases, leaving 12 bases between them. The CDR3, as DNA: TGTGCCAGCAGTCAAACAGGGATTGAAGCTTTCTTT. Residues: CASSQTGIEAFF.

The chain couples TRBV9 to TRBJ2-3; possible D gene TRBD2, 6 bases. CDR3 length: 15 residues. Germline CDR1 and CDR2: SGDLS and YYNGEE. The V end was cut by 5 bases, the J end by 4 bases, with 17 bases between. For the CDR3, the DNA is TGTGCCAGCAGTGAAACCGGGACTGAGGCAGATACGCAGTATTTT. Translating it yields CASSETGTEADTQYF. Based on the CDR3 plus reference TRBV9 and TRBJ2-3, the full variable domain is DSGVTQTPKHLITATGQRVTLRCSPRSGDLSVYWYQQSLDQGLQFLIQYYNGEERAKGNILERFSAQQFPDLHSELNLSSLELGDSALYFCASSETGTEADTQYFGPGTRLTVL.

V is TRBV15 and J is TRBJ2-7, with TRBD1 identical over 7 bases. The CDR3 is 13 residues long. V gave up 1 base and J gave up 4 bases; unmatched junction bases: 1. The V gene's germline CDR1 is LNHNV and CDR2 YYDKDF (reference sequence). CDR3 in amino acids: CATSRGTGYEQYF. The DNA of the CDR3 is TGTGCCACCAGCAGAGGGACAGGTTACGAGCAGTACTTC. Full variable domain (rest looked up from reference TRBV15 and TRBJ2-7): DAMVIQNPRYQVTQFGKPVTLSCSQTLNHNVMYWYQQKSSQAPKLLFHYYDKDFNNEADTPDNFQSRRPNTSFCFLDIRSPGLGDTAMYLCATSRGTGYEQYFGPGTRLTVT.

The chain carries TRBV19 and TRBJ2-2; 7 bases map to TRBD2. Germline CDR1 LNHDA, CDR2 SQIVND (reference sequence). This CDR3 spans 14 amino acids. The V and J ends lost 1 base and 4 bases, in that order; junction bases with no gene match: 0. CDR3 protein: CASSIGGGTGELFF. The CDR3 region has the DNA TGTGCCAGTAGTATAGGGGGGGGCACCGGGGAGCTGTTTTTT.

J is TRBJ2-1 and V is TRBV7-8; 7 nucleotides line up with TRBD2. V lost 5 bases and J lost 3; bases outside the gene matches: 7. Germline V gene sequence: CDR1 SGHVS, CDR2 FQNEAQ. This CDR3 has 15 amino acids. CDR3 nucleotides: TGTGCCAGCAGCAGGATCCGCGGGAGCTACAATGAGCAGTTCTTC. It specifies CASSRIRGSYNEQFF. The full variable domain, in which reference TRBV7-8 and TRBJ2-1 provide the parts outside the CDR3, is GAGVSQSPRYKVAKRGQDVALRCDPISGHVSLFWYQQALGQGPEFLTYFQNEAQLDKSGLPSDRFFAERPEGSVSTLKIQRTQQEDSAVYLCASSRIRGSYNEQFFGPGTRLTVL.

The rearrangement links TRBV7-2 to TRBJ1-2; 7 nucleotides match TRBD1. This CDR3 is 14 amino acids long. The junction had 3 bases not matched to a gene; V was cut back by 0 bases and J by 5 bases. Germline loops: CDR1 SGHTA, CDR2 FQGNSA. CDR3 sequence reads: CASSLATGWYGYTF. Written as DNA, the CDR3 is TGTGCCAGCAGCTTAGCGACAGGGTGGTATGGCTACACCTTC.

The rearrangement joins TRBV7-6 to TRBJ2-6; D is undetermined. Germline V gene data show CDR1 as SGHVS and CDR2 as FNYEAQ. The V end was cut by 0 bases, the J end by 0 bases, with 9 bases between. This CDR3 region has 17 residues. CDR3 in amino acids: CASSLASSYSGANVLTF. CDR3 DNA sequence: TGTGCCAGCAGCTTAGCGTCCAGCTACTCTGGGGCCAACGTCCTGACTTTC.

This clone was detected many times. CDR3 sequence: CASSLPENTEAFF. The CDR3 bases are TGTGCCAGCAGTTTACCCGAGAACACTGAAGCTTTCTTT. This sequence joins TRBV28 and TRBJ1-1; D ambiguous. The CDR3 contains 13 residues. Trimming left V 2 bases short and J 1 base short, with 5 bases between. Germline V gives CDR1 MDHEN, CDR2 SYDVKM.

The V call is TRBV10-2, the J call TRBJ2-2; D remains ambiguous. CDR3 length equals 12 residues. The germline CDR1 and CDR2 sequences are WSHSY and SAAADI. The V end lost 0 bases, the J end lost 6 bases, and 2 bases lay between the germline ends. In DNA form, the CDR3 reads TGCGCCAGCAGTGAGTCGCCCGGGGAGCTGTTTTTT. It translates to CASSESPGELFF.

The genes are TRBV27 and TRBJ1-2; 9 bases align to TRBD1. Germline values: CDR1 MNHEY, CDR2 SMNVEV (reference sequence). CDR3 length: 14 residues. The ends lost 4 bases at V and 7 bases at J; junction bases unmatched: 7. CDR3 in DNA: TGTGCCAGCAGTTCCCCGGACAGGGGATTTGGCTACACCTTC. Translating it yields CASSSPDRGFGYTF.

This rearrangement joins TRBV6-6 to TRBJ2-7; 12 bases align to TRBD2. This CDR3 region has 14 residues. Germline-derived CDR1 and CDR2 are MNHNY and SVGAGI (reference sequence). The junction had 9 bases not matched to a gene; V was cut back by 8 bases and J by 7 bases. The CDR3 bases are TGTGCCAGCGGCCGACTAGCGGGGGAGACGGAGCAGTACTTC. Its translation is CASGRLAGETEQYF.

The rearrangement links TRBV5-1 to TRBJ2-7; TRBD2 might be the D (5 bases). V lost 3 bases to trimming and J lost 2 bases, with 18 bases between them. The germline gives CDR1 SGHRS, CDR2 YFSETQ. This CDR3 contains 16 residues. The DNA for the CDR3 is TGCGCCAGCAGCTCCGAGCTTCGGAGGAGGACCTACGAGCAGTACTTC. Its protein is CASSSELRRRTYEQYF.

The rearrangement links TRBV29-1 to TRBJ2-1; 8 bases match TRBD1. Germline trimming cut 2 bases from V and 10 bases from J; bases unmatched to any gene: 13. Per the germline V gene, CDR1 is SQVTM and CDR2 is ANQGSEA. The CDR3 is made up of 15 amino acids. DNA of the CDR3: TGCAGCGTTGAACTGCCGGGACAGGCCCCGTTCGAGCAGTTCTTC. Translation gives CSVELPGQAPFEQFF.